Presented here are 12 T cell receptor beta chains from one specimen sequenced in a study of cytomegalovirus exposure and HLA in healthy donors. PCR involved 60 Vbeta and 13 Jbeta primers. This table comes from immunoSEQ multiplex PCR, and its TCRdb copy is limited to in-frame clones, with some not included. The sample lists about 120,000 clones; under 85% were seen once. The sequencing input was PBMCs. The receptor source for this set is a man aged 40-49 years in good health and CMV-seropositive.

The V gene is TRBV4-3, the J gene TRBJ1-2; TRBD1 aligns across 7 bases. After removal of 2 bases from V and 4 bases from J, the junction contained 10 bases not matched to a gene. The CDR3 spans 16 residues. Germline CDR1 and CDR2: LGHNA and YSLEER. The CDR3 sequence: CASSQQTGRQGYGYTF. The CDR3 nucleotides read TGCGCCAGCAGCCAACAGACAGGGAGGCAAGGCTATGGCTACACCTTC.

Only one count was recorded for this clone. The rearrangement uses TRBV29-1 and TRBJ1-6, with 9 bases aligning to TRBD1. The CDR3 sequence is 15 residues long. Germline loops: CDR1 SQVTM, CDR2 ANQGSEA. J was trimmed by 10 bases and V by 3 bases; bases with no gene match: 10. CDR3 DNA sequence: TGCAGCGTTGAGGACAGGGGACGCCTGGGATCACCCCTCCACTTT. Translating gives CSVEDRGRLGSPLHF.

The CDR3 region is CASSGPGGVGNQPQHF. The CDR3 DNA reads TGTGCCAGCAGTGGGCCGGGGGGTGTCGGCAATCAGCCCCAGCATTTT. This chain links TRBV2 with TRBJ1-5; D might be TRBD1 (5 bases). V shed 4 bases and J shed 2 bases, with 15 bases lying between them. The CDR3 runs to 16 residues. The germline V gene has CDR1 SNHLY and CDR2 FYNNEI.

The chain is built from TRBV5-1 and TRBJ1-1; D is unresolved. The germline V gene has CDR1 SGHRS and CDR2 YFSETQ. The CDR3 sequence is 12 residues long. Between the trimmed V and J ends, which lost 2 bases and 2 bases, there was a span of 4 bases. CDR3 region: CASSFPNTEAFF. DNA of the CDR3: TGCGCCAGCAGCTTCCCAAACACTGAAGCTTTCTTT.

The chain joins TRBV19 to TRBJ1-5; TRBD1 aligns across 9 bases. J lost 4 bases, V lost 9 bases, and 10 bases had no gene match. Germline V gene data show CDR1 as LNHDA and CDR2 as SQIVND (reference sequence). CDR3 length: 15 residues. Written as DNA, the CDR3 is TGTGCCAGCAAAGAAGGGACAGGGAGAAATCAGCCCCAGCATTTT. Its protein product is CASKEGTGRNQPQHF.

The rearrangement joins TRBV4-1 to TRBJ1-1; 11 nucleotides line up with TRBD1. The CDR3 runs 16 residues. Trimming took 5 bases from V and 4 from J; bases not matched to a gene: 9. CDR1 MGHRA and CDR2 YSYEKL come from the germline V gene. The CDR3, as DNA: TGCGCCAGCAGCATTTACACCGGGACAGGGGGCACTGAAGCTTTCTTT. Protein sequence: CASSIYTGTGGTEAFF.

The genes are TRBV19 and TRBJ1-5, with 8 bases matching TRBD1. The CDR3 is 13 residues long. The trim removed 6 bases at V and 6 bases at J, leaving 4 bases unmatched. Germline-derived CDR1 and CDR2 are LNHDA and SQIVND (reference sequence). In DNA, the CDR3 is TGTGCCAGTAGCCTGACAGGGGCTCAGCCCCAGCATTTT. Encoded protein: CASSLTGAQPQHF.

J is TRBJ2-2 and V is TRBV6-5; tentative D call: TRBD1 (6 bases). Germline V gene data show CDR1 as MNHEY and CDR2 as SVGAGI. Trimming shortened V by 2 bases and J by 2 bases, and 12 bases separated the two germline ends. This CDR3 is built from 16 residues. The CDR3 DNA follows: TGTGCCAGCAGTTACGTGGGGGCGTTAAACACCGGGGAGCTGTTTTTT. This codes for CASSYVGALNTGELFF.

The rearrangement links TRBV21-1 to TRBJ1-1; the D call TRBD1 from the table was never checked on the DNA. TRBV21-1 constitutes a pseudogene. The length of the CDR3 is 14 residues. CDR3 sequence (DNA): TGTGCCAGCAGCAGAGGGACAGGGGGAACTGAAGCTTTCTTT. Translated: CASSRGTGGTEAFF.

V is TRBV19 and J is TRBJ1-1; 9 bases match TRBD1. The CDR3 has 13 amino acids. The germline V gene encodes CDR1 LNHDA and CDR2 SQIVND (reference sequence). The V and J ends lost 11 bases and 1 base, in that order; junction bases with no gene match: 5. CDR3 residues: CAVEDRGNTEAFF. The CDR3, as DNA: TGTGCCGTAGAGGACAGGGGGAACACTGAAGCTTTCTTT.

CDR3 loop: CASSSLAGGTDTQYF. CDR3 DNA: TGTGCCAGCAGTTCTCTAGCGGGGGGAACAGATACGCAGTATTTT. The chain is built from TRBV6-5 and TRBJ2-3, with 11 bases matching TRBD2. The CDR3 is 15 residues long. V lost 4 bases, J lost 3 bases, and 3 bases stayed unmatched. Germline assignment: CDR1 MNHEY and CDR2 SVGAGI.

The V and J genes are TRBV4-3 and TRBJ2-5, with D possibly TRBD2 on 6 matching bases. Germline V gives CDR1 LGHNA, CDR2 YSLEER. V was trimmed by 1 base and J by 0 bases, leaving 21 bases between them. The CDR3 totals 19 residues. The CDR3 loop is CASSQALPGGFLYQETQYF. The CDR3 DNA sequence: TGCGCCAGCAGCCAAGCCCTACCCGGGGGATTCCTGTACCAAGAGACCCAGTACTTC.